This T cell receptor (beta chain) derives from a study of blood T cell repertoires in COVID-19. Data came from immunoSEQ multiplex PCR; TCRdb stores just in-frame clones and leaves some out. The sample records approximately 73,000 clones, about 80% being singletons. Germline CDR1 and CDR2: KGHDR and SFDVKD. There are 13 residues in the CDR3. V dropped 3 bases and J dropped 13; count of bases not matched to a gene: 5. This receptor was taken from a woman aged 65 to 85 with acute or convalescent COVID-19. The chain links TRBV24-1 to TRBJ2-3, with 11 bases identical to TRBD2. The sequenced sample consisted of peripheral blood. The CDR3 protein is CATSDPTSGAEYF. CDR3 DNA sequence: TGTGCCACCAGTGATCCGACTAGCGGGGCCGAGTATTTT.